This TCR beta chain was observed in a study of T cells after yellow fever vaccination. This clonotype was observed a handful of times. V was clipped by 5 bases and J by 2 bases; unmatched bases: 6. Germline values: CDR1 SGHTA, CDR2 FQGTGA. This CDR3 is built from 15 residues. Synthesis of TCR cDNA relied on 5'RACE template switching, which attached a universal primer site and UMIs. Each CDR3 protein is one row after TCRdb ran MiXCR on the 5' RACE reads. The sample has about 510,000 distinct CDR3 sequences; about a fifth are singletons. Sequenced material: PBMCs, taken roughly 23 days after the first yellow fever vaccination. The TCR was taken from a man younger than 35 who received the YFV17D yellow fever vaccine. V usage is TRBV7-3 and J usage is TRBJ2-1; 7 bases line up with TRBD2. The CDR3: CASSLGTTPYNEQFF. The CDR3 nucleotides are TGTGCCAGCAGCCTCGGGACTACTCCCTACAATGAGCAGTTCTTC.